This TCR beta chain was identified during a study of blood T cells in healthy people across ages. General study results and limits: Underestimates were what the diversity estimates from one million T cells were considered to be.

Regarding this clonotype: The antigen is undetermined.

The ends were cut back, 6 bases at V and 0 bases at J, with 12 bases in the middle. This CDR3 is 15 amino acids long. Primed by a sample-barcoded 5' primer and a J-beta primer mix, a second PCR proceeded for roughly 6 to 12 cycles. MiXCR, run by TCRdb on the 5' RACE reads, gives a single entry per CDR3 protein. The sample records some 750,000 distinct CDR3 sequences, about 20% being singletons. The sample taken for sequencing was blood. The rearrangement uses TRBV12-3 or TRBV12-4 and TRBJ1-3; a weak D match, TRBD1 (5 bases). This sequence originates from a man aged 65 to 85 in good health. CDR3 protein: CASSPRGYSGNTIYF. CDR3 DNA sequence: TGTGCCAGCAGCCCCCGGGGGTACTCTGGAAACACCATATATTTT.